The 10 T cell receptor beta chains below all came from one sample that was sequenced in a study of Siglec-9 on CD8 T cells in melanoma. Method: immunoSEQ multiplex PCR; TCRdb's copy keeps in-frame clones and lacks some. The repertoire has 25,000 to 35,000 clones, less than 85% of them found once; the top ten carry 5.8%. The specimen was Siglec-9- CD8+ T cells sorted from blood. These receptors all come from a human donor in good health.

This chain links TRBV30 with TRBJ1-1, with D perhaps matching TRBD1 (5 bases). V gave up 7 bases and J gave up 6 bases, with 15 bases separating them. The CDR3 contains 12 residues. Germline V CDR1 and CDR2: GTSNPN, SVGIG (reference sequence). The CDR3 sequence: CASIGREPEAFF. The DNA of the CDR3 is TGTGCCTCCATAGGCAGGGAGCCTGAAGCTTTCTTT. Supplemented by reference TRBV30 and TRBJ1-1, the full variable domain reads SQTIHQWPATLVQPVGSPLSLECTVEGTSNPNLYWYRQAAGRGLQLLFYSVGIGQISSEVPQNLSASRPQDRQFILSSKKLLLSDSGFYLCASIGREPEAFFGQGTRLTVV.

The chain is built from TRBV5-6 and TRBJ1-5, with a weak D call TRBD1 (6 bases). From germline, CDR1 is SGHDT and CDR2 YYEEEE. V shed 0 bases and J shed 3 bases, with 16 bases lying between them. The CDR3 is made up of 17 amino acids. The CDR3 region is CASSLGVSRGNNQPQHF. In DNA, the CDR3 is TGTGCCAGCAGCTTGGGGGTATCCAGGGGAAACAATCAGCCCCAGCATTTT. Supplemented by reference TRBV5-6 and TRBJ1-5, the full variable domain reads DAGVTQSPTHLIKTRGQQVTLRCSPKSGHDTVSWYQQALGQGPQFIFQYYEEEERQRGNFPDRFSGHQFPNYSSELNVNALLLGDSALYLCASSLGVSRGNNQPQHFGDGTRLSIL.

The chain couples TRBV30 to TRBJ2-1, with D unclear. The CDR3 covers 14 residues. V gave up 1 base and J gave up 8 bases, with 15 bases separating them. CDR1 and CDR2 (germline): GTSNPN, SVGIG (reference sequence). The CDR3 DNA reads TGTGCCTGGAGTGCCAGATCGGGTTGGGATGAGCAGTTCTTC. Amino acids: CAWSARSGWDEQFF.

The chain has TRBV27 and TRBJ2-7; D perhaps matches TRBD2 (6 bases). Trimming left V 5 bases short and J 3 bases short, with 11 bases between. The CDR3 is made up of 13 amino acids. Germline CDR1 reads MNHEY; CDR2 reads SMNVEV (reference sequence). CDR3 protein: CASSPGGYYEQYF. CDR3 in DNA: TGTGCCAGCAGTCCCGGGGGATACTACGAGCAGTACTTC.

V and J are TRBV7-9 and TRBJ2-6; D not certain. Trimming took off 4 bases at V and 4 bases at J, with 8 bases between the two ends. In germline, CDR1 is SEHNR, CDR2 FQNEAQ (reference sequence). The CDR3 length is 14 residues. The CDR3 DNA is TGTGCCAGCAGCTCGGCTCTGGGGGCCAACGTCCTGACTTTC. Its translation is CASSSALGANVLTF.

The chain carries TRBV14 and TRBJ1-1; D call uncertain. The CDR3 totals 11 residues. The germline V gene has CDR1 SGHDN and CDR2 FVKESK. The V end was cut by 1 base, the J end by 7 bases, with 4 bases between. CDR3 nucleotides: TGTGCCAGCAGCCAAGGGGTTGAAGCTTTCTTT. Its protein product is CASSQGVEAFF.

The table lists this clone with a few counts. The chain has TRBV7-9 and TRBJ1-2; D may be TRBD1 (5 bases). The germline V gene encodes CDR1 SEHNR and CDR2 FQNEAQ (reference sequence). The CDR3 runs to 16 residues. V gave up 5 bases and J gave up 8 bases, with 24 bases separating them. The CDR3 sequence is CASSQSGADLSYGYTF. The CDR3 bases are TGTGCCAGCAGCCAAAGCGGGGCCGATCTTTCTTACGGCTACACCTTC.

The V and J genes are TRBV27 and TRBJ2-7; 9 positions agree with TRBD2. The CDR3 has 15 amino acids. J gave up 3 bases and V 3 bases, and 6 bases lay outside the gene matches. Germline assignment: CDR1 MNHEY and CDR2 SMNVEV (reference sequence). The CDR3 sequence: CASSFGASGIYEQYV. CDR3 DNA: TGTGCCAGCAGTTTTGGGGCTAGCGGGATCTACGAGCAGTACGTC.

A single count supports this clone. The rearrangement links TRBV5-4 to TRBJ2-1; no reliable D call. V gave up 0 bases and J gave up 0 bases, with 10 bases separating them. Germline-derived CDR1 and CDR2 are SGHNT and YYREEE (reference sequence). CDR3 length equals 16 residues. The CDR3 coding sequence is TGTGCCAGCAGCTTGGCCGACTTCTCCTCCTACAATGAGCAGTTCTTC. Protein product: CASSLADFSSYNEQFF.

This clone was seen a single time. The rearrangement uses TRBV5-6 and TRBJ1-3; perhaps TRBD1 as D (5 bases). V shed 0 bases and J shed 8 bases, with 12 bases lying between them. The germline gives CDR1 SGHDT, CDR2 YYEEEE. The CDR3 is made up of 14 amino acids. CDR3 loop: CASSLEFGGDTIYF. The DNA of the CDR3 is TGTGCCAGCAGCTTGGAATTTGGGGGTGACACCATATATTTT.